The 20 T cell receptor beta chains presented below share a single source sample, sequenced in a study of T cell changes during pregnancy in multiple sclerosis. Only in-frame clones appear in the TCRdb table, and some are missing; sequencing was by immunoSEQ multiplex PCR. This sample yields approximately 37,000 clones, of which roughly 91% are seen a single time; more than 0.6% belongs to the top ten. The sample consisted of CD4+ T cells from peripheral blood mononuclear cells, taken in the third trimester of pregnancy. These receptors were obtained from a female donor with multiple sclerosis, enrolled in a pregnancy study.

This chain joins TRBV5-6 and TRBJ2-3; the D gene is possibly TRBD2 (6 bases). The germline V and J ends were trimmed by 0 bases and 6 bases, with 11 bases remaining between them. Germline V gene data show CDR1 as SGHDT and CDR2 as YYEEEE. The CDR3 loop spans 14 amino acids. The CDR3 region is CASSLGRGGDTQYF. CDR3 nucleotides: TGTGCCAGCAGCTTGGGGCGTGGAGGGGATACGCAGTATTTT.

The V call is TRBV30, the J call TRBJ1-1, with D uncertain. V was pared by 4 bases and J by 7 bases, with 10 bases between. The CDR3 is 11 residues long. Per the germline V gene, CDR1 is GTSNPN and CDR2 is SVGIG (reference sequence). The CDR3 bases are TGTGCCTGGAATCGGGAGATTGAAGCTTTCTTT. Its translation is CAWNREIEAFF.

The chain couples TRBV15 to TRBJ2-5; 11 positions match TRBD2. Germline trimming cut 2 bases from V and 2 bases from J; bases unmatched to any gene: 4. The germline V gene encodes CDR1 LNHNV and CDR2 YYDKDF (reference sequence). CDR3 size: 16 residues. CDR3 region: CATSRSPSGGQETQYF. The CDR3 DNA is TGTGCCACCAGCAGATCCCCTAGCGGGGGGCAAGAGACCCAGTACTTC. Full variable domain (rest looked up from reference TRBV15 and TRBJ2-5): DAMVIQNPRYQVTQFGKPVTLSCSQTLNHNVMYWYQQKSSQAPKLLFHYYDKDFNNEADTPDNFQSRRPNTSFCFLDIRSPGLGDTAMYLCATSRSPSGGQETQYFGPGTRLLVL.

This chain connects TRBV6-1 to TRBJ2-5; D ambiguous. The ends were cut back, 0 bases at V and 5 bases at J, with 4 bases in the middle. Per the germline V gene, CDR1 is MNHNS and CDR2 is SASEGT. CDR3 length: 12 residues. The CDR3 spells CASSEAGETQYF. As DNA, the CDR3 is TGTGCCAGCAGTGAAGCCGGGGAGACCCAGTACTTC.

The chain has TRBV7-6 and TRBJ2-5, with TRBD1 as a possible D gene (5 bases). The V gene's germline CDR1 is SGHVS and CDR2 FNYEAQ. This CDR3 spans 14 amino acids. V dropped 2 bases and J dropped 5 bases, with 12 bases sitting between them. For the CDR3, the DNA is TGTGCCAGCAGCTTATTGGCAGGGATGGAGACCCAGTACTTC. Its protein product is CASSLLAGMETQYF.

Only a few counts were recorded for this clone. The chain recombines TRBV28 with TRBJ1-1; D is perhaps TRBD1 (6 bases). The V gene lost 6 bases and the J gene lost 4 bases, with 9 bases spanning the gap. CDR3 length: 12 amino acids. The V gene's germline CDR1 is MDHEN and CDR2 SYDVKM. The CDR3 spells CASRRDITEAFF. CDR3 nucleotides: TGTGCCAGCAGGAGGGACATCACTGAAGCTTTCTTT.

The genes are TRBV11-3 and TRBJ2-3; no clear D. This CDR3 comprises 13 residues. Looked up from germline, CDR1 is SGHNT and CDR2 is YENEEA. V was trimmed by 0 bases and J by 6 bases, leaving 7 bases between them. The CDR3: CASSLDYFDTQYF. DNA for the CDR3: TGTGCCAGCAGCTTAGATTACTTCGATACGCAGTATTTT.

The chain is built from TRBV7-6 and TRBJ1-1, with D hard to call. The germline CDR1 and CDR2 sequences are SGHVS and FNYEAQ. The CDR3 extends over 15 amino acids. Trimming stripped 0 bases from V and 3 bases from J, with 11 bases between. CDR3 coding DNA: TGTGCCAGCAGCTTAGCCCGCGGGATGGACACTGAAGCTTTCTTT. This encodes CASSLARGMDTEAFF.

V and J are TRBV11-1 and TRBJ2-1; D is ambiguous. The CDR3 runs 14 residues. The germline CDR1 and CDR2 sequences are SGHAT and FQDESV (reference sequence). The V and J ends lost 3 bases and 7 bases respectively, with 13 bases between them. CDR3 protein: CASSFEVLDNEQFF. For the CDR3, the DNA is TGTGCCAGCAGCTTCGAGGTCTTAGATAATGAGCAGTTCTTC. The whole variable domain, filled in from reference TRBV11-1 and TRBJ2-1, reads EAEVAQSPRYKITEKSQAVAFWCDPISGHATLYWYRQILGQGPELLVQFQDESVVDDSQLPKDRFSAERLKGVDSTLKIQPAELGDSAMYLCASSFEVLDNEQFFGPGTRLTVL.

Here the CDR3 reads CASSVADSYGYTF. The DNA of the CDR3 is TGTGCCAGCAGTGTAGCCGACAGCTATGGCTACACCTTC. The chain recombines TRBV6-1 with TRBJ1-2, with D perhaps matching TRBD1 (5 bases). V lost 4 bases, J lost 4 bases, and 10 bases lay in between. Germline CDR1 and CDR2: MNHNS and SASEGT. This CDR3 contains 13 residues.

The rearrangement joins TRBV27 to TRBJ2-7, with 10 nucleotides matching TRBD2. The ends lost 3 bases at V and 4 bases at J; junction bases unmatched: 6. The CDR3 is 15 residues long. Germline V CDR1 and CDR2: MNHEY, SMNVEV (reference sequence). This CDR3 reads CASSFYLAGVYEQYF. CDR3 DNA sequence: TGTGCCAGCAGTTTTTATCTAGCGGGAGTGTACGAGCAGTACTTC.

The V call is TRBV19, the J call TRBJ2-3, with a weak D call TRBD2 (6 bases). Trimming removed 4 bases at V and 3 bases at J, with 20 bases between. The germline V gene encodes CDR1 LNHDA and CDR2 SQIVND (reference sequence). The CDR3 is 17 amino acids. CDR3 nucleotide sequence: TGTGCCAGTAGTACCCGGGGCCCGCCGGGGAGGACAGATACGCAGTATTTT. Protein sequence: CASSTRGPPGRTDTQYF.

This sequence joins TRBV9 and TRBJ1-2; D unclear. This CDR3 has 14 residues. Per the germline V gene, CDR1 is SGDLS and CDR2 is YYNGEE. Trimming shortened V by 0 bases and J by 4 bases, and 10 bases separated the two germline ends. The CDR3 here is CASSVGREGYGYTF. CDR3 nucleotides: TGTGCCAGCAGCGTAGGGAGGGAGGGCTATGGCTACACCTTC.

CDR3 sequence reads: CASRGRAVEQYF. The CDR3 DNA sequence: TGTGCCAGTAGAGGGAGGGCCGTCGAGCAGTACTTC. The chain recombines TRBV19 with TRBJ2-7, with TRBD2 matching 7 bases. Germline CDR1 reads LNHDA; CDR2 reads SQIVND (reference sequence). V lost 6 bases and J lost 6; bases outside the gene matches: 5. This CDR3 contains 12 residues.

CDR3 DNA: TGTGCCTGGGGAGGAGACACCGGGGAGCTGTTTTTT. Translating it yields CAWGGDTGELFF. V gene TRBV30 combines with J gene TRBJ2-2, with a weak D call TRBD2 (5 bases). V was cut by 5 bases and J by 3 bases, with 7 bases left in between. The CDR3 extends over 12 amino acids. From germline, CDR1 is GTSNPN and CDR2 SVGIG (reference sequence).

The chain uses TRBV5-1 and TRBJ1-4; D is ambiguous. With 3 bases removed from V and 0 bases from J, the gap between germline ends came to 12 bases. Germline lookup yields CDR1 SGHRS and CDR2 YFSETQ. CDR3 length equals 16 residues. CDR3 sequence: CASSYQGGATNEKLFF. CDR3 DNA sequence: TGCGCCAGCAGCTATCAAGGCGGGGCAACTAATGAAAAACTGTTTTTT.

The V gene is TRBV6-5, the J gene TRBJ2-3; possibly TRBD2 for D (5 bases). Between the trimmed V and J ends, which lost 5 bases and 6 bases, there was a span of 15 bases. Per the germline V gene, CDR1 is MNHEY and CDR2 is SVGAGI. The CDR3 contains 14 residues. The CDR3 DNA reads TGTGCCAGCAGTCAAACGGACTTCCAGGATACGCAGTATTTT. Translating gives CASSQTDFQDTQYF.

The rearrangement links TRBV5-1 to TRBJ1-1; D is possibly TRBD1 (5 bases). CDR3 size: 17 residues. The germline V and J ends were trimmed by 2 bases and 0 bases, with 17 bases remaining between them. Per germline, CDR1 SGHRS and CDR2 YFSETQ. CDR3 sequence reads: CASSLGGTTGMNTEAFF. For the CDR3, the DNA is TGCGCCAGCAGCTTAGGAGGGACCACCGGGATGAACACTGAAGCTTTCTTT. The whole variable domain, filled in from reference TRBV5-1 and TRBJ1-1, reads KAGVTQTPRYLIKTRGQQVTLSCSPISGHRSVSWYQQTPGQGLQFLFEYFSETQRNKGNFPGRFSGRQFSNSRSEMNVSTLELGDSALYLCASSLGGTTGMNTEAFFGQGTRLTVV.

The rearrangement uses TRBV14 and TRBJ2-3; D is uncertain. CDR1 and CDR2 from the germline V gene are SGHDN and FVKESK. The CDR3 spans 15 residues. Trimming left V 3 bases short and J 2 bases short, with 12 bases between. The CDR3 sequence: CASSQFSTTTDTQYF. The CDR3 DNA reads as TGTGCCAGCAGCCAGTTTAGTACTACCACAGATACGCAGTATTTT.

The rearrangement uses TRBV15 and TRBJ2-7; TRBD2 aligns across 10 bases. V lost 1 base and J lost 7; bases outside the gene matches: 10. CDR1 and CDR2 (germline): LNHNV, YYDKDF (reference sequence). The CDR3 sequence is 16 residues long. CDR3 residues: CATSRVRAGGPGEQYF. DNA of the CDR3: TGTGCCACCAGCAGAGTGAGAGCGGGAGGGCCTGGGGAGCAGTACTTC.